Following are 22 T cell receptor beta chains from one sample sequenced in a study of a mutant IDH1 vaccine in newly diagnosed glioma. Time point described: week 11, during vaccination. Vaccination comprised doses that each held 300 ug of mutant IDH1 20-mer peptide, plus topical imiquimod. No antigens are known for them. Sequencing was performed with immunoSEQ multiplex PCR; in TCRdb, only in-frame clones are kept and a portion is missing. The data contain about 64,000 clones, around 84% of them seen just once; the ten biggest clones take up roughly 9.5%. This sample comprised PBMCs, obtained from a glioma patient whose treatment included an IDH1 peptide vaccine. Source of these receptors: a woman aged 50 to 60 with glioma.

V is TRBV7-9 and J is TRBJ2-3; D is uncertain. The CDR3 length is 16 residues. Germline assignment: CDR1 SEHNR and CDR2 FQNEAQ (reference sequence). The germline V and J ends were trimmed by 1 base and 2 bases, with 13 bases remaining between them. The chain's CDR3 is CASSLEEFTATDTQYF. The CDR3 bases are TGTGCCAGCAGCTTAGAGGAATTCACGGCCACAGATACGCAGTATTTT.

The genes are TRBV19 and TRBJ1-2; D is ambiguous. CDR1 and CDR2 from the germline V gene are LNHDA and SQIVND (reference sequence). The CDR3 has 12 residues. With 7 bases removed from V and 7 bases from J, the gap between germline ends came to 13 bases. CDR3 sequence (DNA): TGTGCCAGTAAAGACGGGAATTTTGGCTACACCTTC. Protein sequence: CASKDGNFGYTF.

The rearrangement uses TRBV20-1 and TRBJ2-7, with 7 bases identical to TRBD1. The J segment lost 12 bases and the V segment lost 1 base, leaving 6 bases of the junction unmatched. The CDR3 spans 11 residues. Per germline, CDR1 DFQATT and CDR2 SNEGSKA (reference sequence). In DNA, the CDR3 is TGCAGTGCTAGAGGGGACAGCGACCCGTACTTC. It yields the protein CSARGDSDPYF.

Notes on this clone: Germline is not matched at one junction end, which may reflect a read error. This chain connects TRBV19 to TRBJ2-2; no definite D call. Germline V CDR1 and CDR2: LNHDA, SQIVND (reference sequence). This CDR3 contains 16 residues. The CDR3: CASRIDERLGTGELFF. CDR3 DNA sequence: TGTGCCAGTAGGATAGACGAGCGATTAGGCACCGGGGAGCTGTTTTTT.

The rearrangement uses TRBV7-9 and TRBJ2-3; 11 nucleotides agree with TRBD2. CDR1 and CDR2 (germline): SEHNR, FQNEAQ (reference sequence). The V segment lost 5 bases and the J segment 6 bases; nucleotides outside the gene matches: 7. This CDR3 has 15 residues. CDR3 sequence: CASSALAGARDTQYF. The CDR3 DNA sequence: TGTGCCAGCAGCGCACTAGCGGGGGCCAGGGATACGCAGTATTTT.

The rearrangement uses TRBV5-6 and TRBJ2-7; 10 nucleotides agree with TRBD1. The CDR3 is 15 amino acids. From germline, CDR1 is SGHDT and CDR2 YYEEEE. V shed 4 bases, J shed 5 bases, and the junction held 9 bases outside the gene matches. In DNA, the CDR3 is TGTGCCAGCAGCCTAAGGAGGGGGACAGGGGACGAGCAGTACTTC. This codes for CASSLRRGTGDEQYF.

This chain uses TRBV7-2 with TRBJ1-6; no definite D call. The germline V and J ends were trimmed by 1 base and 0 bases, with 4 bases remaining between them. This CDR3 comprises 15 residues. In germline, CDR1 is SGHTA, CDR2 FQGNSA. The CDR3 coding sequence is TGTGCCAGCAGCTTAGGAAGCTCCTATAATTCACCCCTCCACTTT. Protein sequence: CASSLGSSYNSPLHF.

The V and J genes are TRBV10-3 and TRBJ1-6; no clear D. Per germline, CDR1 ENHRY and CDR2 SYGVKD. V dropped 10 bases and J dropped 7 bases, with 20 bases sitting between them. This CDR3 spans 15 amino acids. The CDR3 region is CATTLQRDINSPLHF. CDR3 bases: TGTGCCACCACACTGCAGCGCGATATAAATTCACCCCTCCACTTT.

Note on this clone: Other DNA sequences within the sample encode an identical CDR3. The CDR3 coding sequence is TGTGCCTGGAGTGTACGAGCGAACACTGAAGCTTTCTTT. This codes for CAWSVRANTEAFF. The chain links TRBV30 to TRBJ1-1; D remains unclear. The length of the CDR3 is 13 residues. The germline V gene encodes CDR1 GTSNPN and CDR2 SVGIG (reference sequence). Trimming stripped 0 bases from V and 1 base from J, with 6 bases between.

This clone was counted between two and nine times. The rearrangement uses TRBV10-3 and TRBJ2-1; 10 bases are shared with TRBD2. The CDR3 contains 13 residues. The germline V gene encodes CDR1 ENHRY and CDR2 SYGVKD. J was trimmed by 8 bases and V by 9 bases; bases with no gene match: 7. CDR3 in amino acids: CAMRLAGEHEQFF. The CDR3 bases are TGTGCCATGCGACTAGCGGGTGAACATGAGCAGTTCTTC.

The chain's CDR3 is CATSGPPQMNTEAFF. Written as DNA, the CDR3 is TGTGCCACCAGCGGTCCCCCACAGATGAACACTGAAGCTTTCTTT. The chain employs TRBV15 and TRBJ1-1; D ambiguous. Deletions cut 5 bases from V and 0 bases from J, with 13 bases between. This CDR3 has 15 amino acids. Germline loops: CDR1 LNHNV, CDR2 YYDKDF (reference sequence).

V gene TRBV30 combines with J gene TRBJ2-5; D uncertain. Per the germline V gene, CDR1 is GTSNPN and CDR2 is SVGIG (reference sequence). V was clipped by 2 bases and J by 4 bases, with 11 bases between them. This CDR3 contains 13 residues. The CDR3 region has the DNA TGTGCCTGGAGTCCCAGCCTTGTAGAGACCCAGTACTTC. Its protein product is CAWSPSLVETQYF.

The genes are TRBV5-1 and TRBJ2-1; no reliable D call. This CDR3 is built from 13 residues. Germline V gives CDR1 SGHRS, CDR2 YFSETQ. The V end lost 4 bases, the J end lost 7 bases, and 12 bases lay between the germline ends. In DNA form, the CDR3 reads TGCGCCAGCAGCGGGGTCCAAGGAAATGAGCAGTTCTTC. Translated, it gives CASSGVQGNEQFF.

The V gene is TRBV5-1, the J gene TRBJ1-6, with 12 bases lining up with TRBD1. The CDR3 extends over 16 amino acids. Germline lookup yields CDR1 SGHRS and CDR2 YFSETQ. After removal of 3 bases from V and 7 bases from J, the junction contained 5 bases not matched to a gene. Written as DNA, the CDR3 is TGCGCCAGCAGCTCGCCGGGACAGGGGGCGAATTCACCCCTCCACTTT. As protein: CASSSPGQGANSPLHF.

This clone appeared a few times. V usage is TRBV7-6 and J usage is TRBJ2-7; D not certain. Per the germline V gene, CDR1 is SGHVS and CDR2 is FNYEAQ. The ends were cut back, 5 bases at V and 1 base at J, with 9 bases in the middle. The CDR3 spans 13 residues. The CDR3 region has the DNA TGTGCCAGCAGCGTGCAGGATTCCTACGAGCAGTACTTC. It is translated as CASSVQDSYEQYF.

This chain links TRBV6-5 with TRBJ2-2; no firm D call. The CDR3 runs to 16 residues. V gave up 2 bases and J gave up 0 bases, with 10 bases separating them. Per germline, CDR1 MNHEY and CDR2 SVGAGI. CDR3 residues: CASSYRWQPNTGELFF. The CDR3 nucleotides read TGTGCCAGCAGTTACAGGTGGCAGCCGAACACCGGGGAGCTGTTTTTT.

In this sample, this clone turned up a few times. The genes are TRBV19 and TRBJ2-1; 9 nucleotides agree with TRBD1. CDR3 length: 17 residues. Germline-derived CDR1 and CDR2 are LNHDA and SQIVND (reference sequence). Losses at the gene ends were 3 bases for V and 9 bases for J; bases not matched to a gene: 15. The CDR3 here is CASSILPQGALDGEQFF. CDR3 DNA: TGTGCCAGTAGTATCCTTCCACAGGGGGCGCTAGACGGTGAGCAGTTCTTC.

This rearrangement joins TRBV9 to TRBJ1-2; 7 nucleotides match TRBD1. The CDR3 length is 17 residues. V gave up 1 base and J gave up 4 bases; unmatched junction bases: 13. From germline, CDR1 is SGDLS and CDR2 YYNGEE. The CDR3 here is CASSVSQLGPGGYGYTF. CDR3 nucleotide sequence: TGTGCCAGCAGCGTATCCCAATTAGGACCAGGGGGCTATGGCTACACCTTC. Together with reference TRBV9 and TRBJ1-2, the CDR3 gives the full variable domain: DSGVTQTPKHLITATGQRVTLRCSPRSGDLSVYWYQQSLDQGLQFLIQYYNGEERAKGNILERFSAQQFPDLHSELNLSSLELGDSALYFCASSVSQLGPGGYGYTFGSGTRLTVV.

The chain employs TRBV9 and TRBJ1-6; 7 positions agree with TRBD1. V lost 6 bases and J lost 7; bases outside the gene matches: 10. The germline V gene encodes CDR1 SGDLS and CDR2 YYNGEE. The CDR3 loop spans 15 amino acids. CDR3 nucleotides: TGTGCCAGCAACCTGGCCGGGACAGTGAATTCACCCCTCCACTTT. Residues: CASNLAGTVNSPLHF. The whole variable domain, filled in from reference TRBV9 and TRBJ1-6, reads DSGVTQTPKHLITATGQRVTLRCSPRSGDLSVYWYQQSLDQGLQFLIQYYNGEERAKGNILERFSAQQFPDLHSELNLSSLELGDSALYFCASNLAGTVNSPLHFGNGTRLTVT.

This clone was counted between two and nine times. The CDR3 loop is CASQSASMNTEAFF. CDR3 DNA: TGTGCCAGTCAAAGTGCCAGCATGAACACTGAAGCTTTCTTT. The chain couples TRBV19 to TRBJ1-1; D unclear. Germline V lookup: CDR1 LNHDA, CDR2 SQIVND (reference sequence). The CDR3 consists of 14 residues. Trimming removed 8 bases at V and 0 bases at J, with 13 bases between.

The chain uses TRBV6-4 and TRBJ1-2; the D is unclear. Germline values: CDR1 MRHNA, CDR2 SNTAGT. The ends were cut back, 5 bases at V and 3 bases at J, with 13 bases in the middle. The CDR3 is 14 amino acids. Here the CDR3 DNA reads TGTGCCAGCAGTAGCGGACCTCTTGACTATGGCTACACCTTC. Encoded protein: CASSSGPLDYGYTF.

The J gene is TRBJ2-1, the V gene TRBV4-1; 9 nucleotides align to TRBD2. Germline-derived CDR1 and CDR2 are MGHRA and YSYEKL. J lost 6 bases, V lost 0 bases, and 3 bases had no gene match. This CDR3 spans 15 amino acids. The CDR3 region has the DNA TGCGCCAGCAGCCAAGATAGACTAGCGGTCAATGAGCAGTTCTTC. As protein: CASSQDRLAVNEQFF.